A selection of T cell receptor beta chains follows, all from one sample in a study of control samples from healthy donors and cancer patients. Assay used: immunoSEQ multiplex PCR; TCRdb lists only in-frame clones, some missing. The sample lists about 65,000 clones; 90% were seen once. The sample taken for sequencing was PBMCs. All receptors derive from a woman aged 45-65 years with colorectal cancer. Each CDR3 is given with its conserved first and last residue. Each record gives: CDR3 DNA, CDR3 protein, J gene, clone size, D gene, V gene. The D gene is left open where the match is weak. Part of the rows lack a size; the others show once, few, many or a class for expanded clones.

cdr3_nt: TGTGCCAGCAGCTTAGTCGGGGAGAACACTGAAGCTTTCTTT
cdr3_aa: CASSLVGENTEAFF
j_call: TRBJ1-1
clone_size: .
d_call: .
v_call: TRBV7-9

cdr3_nt: TGTGCCAGCAGAGCGGACAGGGTTGGGCTTCGCGCTGAAGCTTTCTTT
cdr3_aa: CASRADRVGLRAEAFF
j_call: TRBJ1-1
clone_size: .
d_call: TRBD1
v_call: TRBV27

cdr3_nt: TGCGCCAGCAGCCTGGGCCGTGATAAAGTCGCCTACAATGAGCAGTTCTTC
cdr3_aa: CASSLGRDKVAYNEQFF
j_call: TRBJ2-1
clone_size: .
d_call: .
v_call: TRBV5-1

cdr3_nt: TGTGCCAGTAGTCCCGTTGCTAGCGGGCCTACCTACGAGCAGTACTTC
cdr3_aa: CASSPVASGPTYEQYF
j_call: TRBJ2-7
clone_size: .
d_call: TRBD2
v_call: TRBV19

cdr3_nt: TGTGCCAGCAGTCGGTGGACTAGCGGGTTCACAGATACGCAGTATTTT
cdr3_aa: CASSRWTSGFTDTQYF
j_call: TRBJ2-3
clone_size: .
d_call: TRBD2
v_call: TRBV27

cdr3_nt: TGTGCCAGCAGTGAAGCACCTACACTGTATAGCAATCAGCCCCAGCATTTT
cdr3_aa: CASSEAPTLYSNQPQHF
j_call: TRBJ1-5
clone_size: .
d_call: .
v_call: TRBV6-1

cdr3_nt: TGTGCCAGCAGCTTATACGAGGGGGCCACTGAAGCTTTCTTT
cdr3_aa: CASSLYEGATEAFF
j_call: TRBJ1-1
clone_size: .
d_call: TRBD1
v_call: TRBV7-8

cdr3_nt: TGTGCCAGCAGCCTCCAACCTGCTAGCGGGCTCACCGGGGAGCTGTTTTTT
cdr3_aa: CASSLQPASGLTGELFF
j_call: TRBJ2-2
clone_size: .
d_call: TRBD2
v_call: TRBV4-2

cdr3_nt: TGTGCCAGCTCACCCAACAGGGCCTCCTACGAGCAGTACTTC
cdr3_aa: CASSPNRASYEQYF
j_call: TRBJ2-7
clone_size: .
d_call: .
v_call: TRBV18

cdr3_nt: TGTGCCAGCAGTAGAACAGGGGCCTCTGAGCAGTACTTC
cdr3_aa: CASSRTGASEQYF
j_call: TRBJ2-7
clone_size: .
d_call: TRBD1
v_call: TRBV2

cdr3_nt: TGTGCCAGCAGCGTAGAACTAGGGGGGAACACTGAAGCTTTCTTT
cdr3_aa: CASSVELGGNTEAFF
j_call: TRBJ1-1
clone_size: .
d_call: .
v_call: TRBV9

cdr3_nt: TGTGCCAGCAGCTTGCCAGTTACAGATACGCAGTATTTT
cdr3_aa: CASSLPVTDTQYF
j_call: TRBJ2-3
clone_size: .
d_call: .
v_call: TRBV7-9

cdr3_nt: TGTGCCACCAGCAGAGAATTTGAACGGACCTATGGCTACACCTTC
cdr3_aa: CATSREFERTYGYTF
j_call: TRBJ1-2
clone_size: .
d_call: .
v_call: TRBV15

cdr3_nt: TGTGCCAGCAGCCAAGCCGGACTAGCCGGGCAGACCCAGTACTTC
cdr3_aa: CASSQAGLAGQTQYF
j_call: TRBJ2-5
clone_size: .
d_call: TRBD2
v_call: TRBV14

cdr3_nt: TGTGCCTGGTTCAGGGACTCTGGGGCCAACGTCCTGACTTTC
cdr3_aa: CAWFRDSGANVLTF
j_call: TRBJ2-6
clone_size: .
d_call: .
v_call: TRBV30

cdr3_nt: TGCAGCGTTGAAGATCGAGCACTAGCGGGAGGCCAGTTCTTC
cdr3_aa: CSVEDRALAGGQFF
j_call: TRBJ2-1
clone_size: .
d_call: TRBD2
v_call: TRBV29-1

cdr3_nt: TGTGCCAGCAGCTTAACGTCGGCAGGCACCGGGGAGCTGTTTTTT
cdr3_aa: CASSLTSAGTGELFF
j_call: TRBJ2-2
clone_size: .
d_call: .
v_call: TRBV7-3

cdr3_nt: TGTGCCAGTAGTCCCCTCGGGACTAGCGGGAGGGTTGAGCAGTTCTTC
cdr3_aa: CASSPLGTSGRVEQFF
j_call: TRBJ2-1
clone_size: .
d_call: TRBD2
v_call: TRBV19

cdr3_nt: TGTGCCATCAGAGGGGGGAGTACTGAAGCTTTCTTT
cdr3_aa: CAIRGGSTEAFF
j_call: TRBJ1-1
clone_size: .
d_call: .
v_call: TRBV10-3

cdr3_nt: TGTGCCAGCCACGGGACTAGAGCTACCCAGGATACGCAGTATTTT
cdr3_aa: CASHGTRATQDTQYF
j_call: TRBJ2-3
clone_size: .
d_call: TRBD2
v_call: TRBV6-5

cdr3_nt: TGTGCCAGCAGCTTAGCCCAGACAGGGAACTATGGCTACACCTTC
cdr3_aa: CASSLAQTGNYGYTF
j_call: TRBJ1-2
clone_size: .
d_call: TRBD1
v_call: TRBV7-9

cdr3_nt: TGTGCCACCAGCAGAGGACAGGACGGACGCTACGAGCAGTACTTC
cdr3_aa: CATSRGQDGRYEQYF
j_call: TRBJ2-7
clone_size: once
d_call: .
v_call: TRBV15

cdr3_nt: TGTGCCACCAGCAGAGAGTCTAACACTGAAGCTTTCTTT
cdr3_aa: CATSRESNTEAFF
j_call: TRBJ1-1
clone_size: .
d_call: .
v_call: TRBV15

cdr3_nt: TGTGCCAGCAGCACCTTACAGGGCCCCTACGAGCAGTACTTC
cdr3_aa: CASSTLQGPYEQYF
j_call: TRBJ2-7
clone_size: .
d_call: .
v_call: TRBV7-3

cdr3_nt: TGTGCCACCAGCAGAGCCACAGGGCAATACGAGCAGTACTTC
cdr3_aa: CATSRATGQYEQYF
j_call: TRBJ2-7
clone_size: .
d_call: .
v_call: TRBV15

cdr3_nt: TGCGCCAGCAGCTCCGAATGGGGACAGGGGAACACTGAAGCTTTCTTT
cdr3_aa: CASSSEWGQGNTEAFF
j_call: TRBJ1-1
clone_size: few
d_call: TRBD1
v_call: TRBV5-1

cdr3_nt: TGCAGCGTTGATGCTGAGGTAGAGACCCAGTACTTC
cdr3_aa: CSVDAEVETQYF
j_call: TRBJ2-5
clone_size: .
d_call: .
v_call: TRBV29-1

cdr3_nt: TGCGCCAGCAGGCAGGGACCGAACACTGAAGCTTTCTTT
cdr3_aa: CASRQGPNTEAFF
j_call: TRBJ1-1
clone_size: .
d_call: .
v_call: TRBV10-2

cdr3_nt: TGTGCCATCAGTGAGACCACGGGACAGGGTTCCTACAATGAGCAGTTCTTC
cdr3_aa: CAISETTGQGSYNEQFF
j_call: TRBJ2-1
clone_size: .
d_call: TRBD1
v_call: TRBV10-3

cdr3_nt: TGTGCCAGCAGTGAAATGCGAGGGTACGAGCAGTACTTC
cdr3_aa: CASSEMRGYEQYF
j_call: TRBJ2-7
clone_size: .
d_call: .
v_call: TRBV6-4

cdr3_nt: TGTGCCAGCAGGGGACTCCGGAACACTGAAGCTTTCTTT
cdr3_aa: CASRGLRNTEAFF
j_call: TRBJ1-1
clone_size: .
d_call: .
v_call: TRBV2

cdr3_nt: TGTGCCATCAGTGGGGGACTCGGCGTCCACGAGCAGTACTTC
cdr3_aa: CAISGGLGVHEQYF
j_call: TRBJ2-7
clone_size: .
d_call: .
v_call: TRBV10-3

cdr3_nt: TGTGCCACCAGTGCCCCAGCCCGGGACAGGGGGCGGGAGACCCAGTACTTC
cdr3_aa: CATSAPARDRGRETQYF
j_call: TRBJ2-5
clone_size: .
d_call: TRBD1
v_call: TRBV24-1

cdr3_nt: TGTGCCAGCAGCCCGGAAGGACAGAAGGCTACAACCTTC
cdr3_aa: CASSPEGQKATTF
j_call: TRBJ1-2
clone_size: .
d_call: .
v_call: TRBV7-3

cdr3_nt: TGTGCCAGTAGTATGTCGGGAACGGGACAGGGAATCTCTGGGGCCAACGTCCTGACTTTC
cdr3_aa: CASSMSGTGQGISGANVLTF
j_call: TRBJ2-6
clone_size: .
d_call: TRBD1
v_call: TRBV19

cdr3_nt: TGTGCCAGCAGCCTACCCCTGAACACTGAAGCTTTCTTT
cdr3_aa: CASSLPLNTEAFF
j_call: TRBJ1-1
clone_size: .
d_call: .
v_call: TRBV7-8

cdr3_nt: TGCGCCAGCAGCTTCAAGCGGAGCGCGCTATACAATGAGCAGTTCTTC
cdr3_aa: CASSFKRSALYNEQFF
j_call: TRBJ2-1
clone_size: .
d_call: .
v_call: TRBV5-1

cdr3_nt: TGTGCCAGCAGCGTCGACGGAATTAATTCACCCCTCCACTTT
cdr3_aa: CASSVDGINSPLHF
j_call: TRBJ1-6
clone_size: .
d_call: .
v_call: TRBV9

cdr3_nt: TGTGCCAGCGGGGACAGGGTGGCCTACGAGCAGTACTTC
cdr3_aa: CASGDRVAYEQYF
j_call: TRBJ2-7
clone_size: .
d_call: TRBD1
v_call: TRBV6-1

cdr3_nt: TGTGCCAGCAGCCCTGGACAGGGGGAATCGGAAAAACTGTTTTTT
cdr3_aa: CASSPGQGESEKLFF
j_call: TRBJ1-4
clone_size: once
d_call: TRBD1
v_call: TRBV11-1

cdr3_nt: TGTGCCACCAGTGATTCATACCCCACAGATACGCAGTATTTT
cdr3_aa: CATSDSYPTDTQYF
j_call: TRBJ2-3
clone_size: .
d_call: .
v_call: TRBV24-1

cdr3_nt: TGTGCCAGCAGCTTATTTCGTAACAGGGATATAAATTCACCCCTCCACTTT
cdr3_aa: CASSLFRNRDINSPLHF
j_call: TRBJ1-6
clone_size: .
d_call: .
v_call: TRBV7-2

cdr3_nt: TGTGCCTGGAGAGAGGGGCGCGATCAGCCCCAGCATTTT
cdr3_aa: CAWREGRDQPQHF
j_call: TRBJ1-5
clone_size: .
d_call: .
v_call: TRBV30

cdr3_nt: TGTGCCAGCAGTTTTATTGGGACTAGCGGCTACGAGCAGTACTTC
cdr3_aa: CASSFIGTSGYEQYF
j_call: TRBJ2-7
clone_size: .
d_call: TRBD2
v_call: TRBV28

cdr3_nt: TGTGCCAGCAGTTTAGGGTTAACCTACGAGCAGTACTTC
cdr3_aa: CASSLGLTYEQYF
j_call: TRBJ2-7
clone_size: .
d_call: .
v_call: TRBV27

cdr3_nt: TGTGCCAGTAGCCGATGGGGGAAGGAGGATGGCTACACCTTC
cdr3_aa: CASSRWGKEDGYTF
j_call: TRBJ1-2
clone_size: .
d_call: .
v_call: TRBV19

cdr3_nt: TGTGCCAGCAGCTCGGACACCAGGGCTGGCTATGGCTACACCTTC
cdr3_aa: CASSSDTRAGYGYTF
j_call: TRBJ1-2
clone_size: .
d_call: .
v_call: TRBV7-9

cdr3_nt: TGTGCCAGCAGTACCCAGACAGAGAACACTGAAGCTTTCTTT
cdr3_aa: CASSTQTENTEAFF
j_call: TRBJ1-1
clone_size: .
d_call: .
v_call: TRBV6-5

cdr3_nt: TGTGCCAGCAGCCAAGATTCAGCGGGGATCTCATGGGGTGAGCAGTTCTTC
cdr3_aa: CASSQDSAGISWGEQFF
j_call: TRBJ2-1
clone_size: .
d_call: TRBD2
v_call: TRBV3-1/TRBV3-2